This T cell receptor beta chain was identified in a study of human T cells and chemical hapten exposure. The CDR3 consists of 16 residues. Trimming at V came to 3 bases and at J to 1 base, leaving 5 bases not matched to a gene. CDR1 and CDR2 from the germline V gene are LGHNA and YNFKEQ. Time point in this sample: pre-sensitization, week 0. Treatment in this sample: therapeutic diphenylcyclopropenone sensitization with weekly scalp DPC. A single record per CDR3 protein comes from TCRdb applying MiXCR to the RACE reads. This sample has some 36,000 distinct CDR3 sequences, with 7.5% to 8% found just once. This clonotype was detected many times.

The V and J genes are TRBV4-2 and TRBJ2-5; 10 nucleotides align to TRBD2. The sequence derives from a woman between 45 and 65 years old with alopecia areata. Some clones in this sample may be carry-over from other donors' samples. Sequencing used whole blood, obtained in connection with sensitization to the hapten diphenylcyclopropenone (DPC). The CDR3 DNA follows: TGTGCCAGCAGCCAGGACGGGACTAGCGCCCAAGAGACCCAGTACTTC. Its protein product is CASSQDGTSAQETQYF.